The 2 T cell receptor beta chains presented below share a single source sample, sequenced in a study of T cell repertoires in cytomegalovirus infection. One entry per CDR3 protein results from TCRdb running MiXCR on the reads. The data contain more than 400,000 distinct CDR3 sequences, approximately 25% of them singletons. The sample taken for sequencing was PBMCs. The receptor source for this set is a human donor in good health (CMV status not recorded). Some clones in this sample may be carry-over from other donors' samples.

The V call is TRBV5-4, the J call TRBJ2-1, with D unresolved. The CDR3 totals 14 residues. With 3 bases removed from V and 8 bases from J, the gap between germline ends came to 15 bases. Germline V gives CDR1 SGHNT, CDR2 YYREEE (reference sequence). Here the CDR3 reads CASSYTSQQDEQFF. The CDR3 coding sequence is TGTGCCAGCAGCTATACCTCCCAGCAAGATGAGCAGTTCTTC. Complete variable domain (other parts from reference TRBV5-4 and TRBJ2-1): ETGVTQSPTHLIKTRGQQVTLRCSSQSGHNTVSWYQQALGQGPQFIFQYYREEENGRGNFPPRFSGLQFPNYSSELNVNALELDDSALYLCASSYTSQQDEQFFGPGTRLTVL.

The chain recombines TRBV27 with TRBJ1-1; D perhaps matches TRBD1 (6 bases). Trimming took 5 bases from V and 10 from J, leaving 17 bases between them. Germline V gene data show CDR1 as MNHEY and CDR2 as SMNVEV (reference sequence). This CDR3 is 13 amino acids long. The CDR3 coding sequence is TGTGCCAGCAGTCCACCCGACAGGTTCAGAGCTTTCTTT. The encoded protein is CASSPPDRFRAFF.